The T cell receptor beta chain described here comes from a study of blood T cells in healthy people across ages. Broader study findings: The lack of PBMC sorting stopped any conclusive naive versus antigen-experienced comparison.

This CDR3 is 14 amino acids long. Trimming removed 6 bases at V and 11 bases at J, with 17 bases between. Germline V lookup: CDR1 ENHRY, CDR2 SYGVKD. The second PCR ran roughly 6 to 11 cycles with a sample-barcoded 5' primer and J-beta primers. TCRdb itself ran the 5' RACE reads through MiXCR, one entry per CDR3 protein. Here the sample spans hundreds of thousands of distinct CDR3 sequences, about 30% being singletons. Points on this clonotype: The antigen remains undetermined.

Sequencing was carried out using blood. The rearrangement joins TRBV10-3 to TRBJ1-6; TRBD1 might be the D (6 bases). The TCR originated in a woman at least 80 years old in good health. The CDR3 sequence: CAIRTQGGDPPLHF. As DNA, the CDR3 is TGTGCCATCAGGACACAGGGAGGGGATCCACCCCTCCACTTT.